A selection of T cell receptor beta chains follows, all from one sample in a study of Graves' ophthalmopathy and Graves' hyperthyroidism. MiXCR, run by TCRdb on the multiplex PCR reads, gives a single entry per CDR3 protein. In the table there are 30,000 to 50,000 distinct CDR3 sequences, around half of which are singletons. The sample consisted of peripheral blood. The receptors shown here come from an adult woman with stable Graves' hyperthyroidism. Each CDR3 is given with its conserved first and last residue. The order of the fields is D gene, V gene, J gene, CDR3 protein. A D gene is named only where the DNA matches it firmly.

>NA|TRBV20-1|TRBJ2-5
CSARPITQGGGETQYF
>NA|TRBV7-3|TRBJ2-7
CASSLQGIEQYF
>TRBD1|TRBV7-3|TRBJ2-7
CASSLQTGADYEQYF
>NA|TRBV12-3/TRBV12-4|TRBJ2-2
CASSEGGELFF
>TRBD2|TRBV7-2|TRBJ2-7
CASSVRLAGVYEQYF
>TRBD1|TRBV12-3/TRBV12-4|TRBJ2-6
CASRDQGAGELTF
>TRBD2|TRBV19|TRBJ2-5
CASSTPGLALHF
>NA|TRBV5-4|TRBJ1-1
CASSLLEVPNEAFF
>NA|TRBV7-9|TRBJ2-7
CASSLIAGWGYEQYF
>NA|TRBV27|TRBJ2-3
CASSLRGTGSTDTQYF
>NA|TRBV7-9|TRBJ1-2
CASSLVAYGYTF
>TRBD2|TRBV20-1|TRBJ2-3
CSAKLAPGTDTQYF
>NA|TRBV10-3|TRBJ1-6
CAISSGDNSPLHF
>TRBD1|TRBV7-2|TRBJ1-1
CASSSAGTGYVAFF
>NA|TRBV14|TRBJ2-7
CASSHPGYEQYF
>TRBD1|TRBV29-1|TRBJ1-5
CSVGTGAFNQPQHF
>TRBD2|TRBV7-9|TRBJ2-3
CASSPGLAGGGTQYF
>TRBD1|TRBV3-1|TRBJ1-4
CASSQAGTGSEKLFF
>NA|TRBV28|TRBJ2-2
CASSFRGTGELFF
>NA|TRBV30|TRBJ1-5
CAWRPSDSNQPQHF
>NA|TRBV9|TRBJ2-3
CASSVRDLDPSTDTQYF
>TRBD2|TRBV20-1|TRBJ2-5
CSARDLSGRAGQTQYF
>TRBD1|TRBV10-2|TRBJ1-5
CASSEGDRGGDQPQHF
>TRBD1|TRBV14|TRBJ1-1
CASSLDRVGTEAFF
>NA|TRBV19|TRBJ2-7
CASSMGAGGYEQYF
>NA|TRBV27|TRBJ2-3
CASGLSGAGTDTQYF
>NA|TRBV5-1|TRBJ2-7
CASSSYRDGYTFEQYF
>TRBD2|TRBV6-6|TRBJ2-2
CASKTSGRIGTGELFF
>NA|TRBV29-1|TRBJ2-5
CSVGDTYQETQYF